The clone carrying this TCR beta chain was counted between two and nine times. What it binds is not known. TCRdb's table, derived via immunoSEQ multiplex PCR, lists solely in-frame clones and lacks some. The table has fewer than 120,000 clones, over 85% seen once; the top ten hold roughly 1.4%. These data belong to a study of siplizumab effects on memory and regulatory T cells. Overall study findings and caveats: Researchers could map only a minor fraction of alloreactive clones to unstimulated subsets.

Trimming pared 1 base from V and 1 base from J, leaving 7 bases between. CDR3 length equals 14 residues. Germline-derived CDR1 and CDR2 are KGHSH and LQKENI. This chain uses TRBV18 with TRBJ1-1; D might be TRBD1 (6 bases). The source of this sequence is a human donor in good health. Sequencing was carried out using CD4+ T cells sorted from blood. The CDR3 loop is CASSPQGGNTEAFF. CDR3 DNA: TGTGCCAGCTCACCACAGGGGGGGAACACTGAAGCTTTCTTT.